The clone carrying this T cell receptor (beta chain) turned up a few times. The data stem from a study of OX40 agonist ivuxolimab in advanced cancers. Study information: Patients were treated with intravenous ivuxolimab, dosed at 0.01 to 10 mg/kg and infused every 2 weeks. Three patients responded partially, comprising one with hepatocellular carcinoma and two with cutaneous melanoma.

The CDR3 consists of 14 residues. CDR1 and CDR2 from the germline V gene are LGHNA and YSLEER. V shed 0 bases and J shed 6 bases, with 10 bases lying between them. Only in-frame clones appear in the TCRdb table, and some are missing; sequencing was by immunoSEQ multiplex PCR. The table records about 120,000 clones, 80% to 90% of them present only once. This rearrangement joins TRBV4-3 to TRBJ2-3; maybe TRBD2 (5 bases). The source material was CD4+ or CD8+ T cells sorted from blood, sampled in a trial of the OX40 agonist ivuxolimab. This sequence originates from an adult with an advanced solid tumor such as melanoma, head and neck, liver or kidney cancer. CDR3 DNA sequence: TGCGCCAGCAGCCAAGAACGGGATTTGGATACGCAGTATTTT. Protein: CASSQERDLDTQYF.